Listed below are T cell receptor beta chains from one sample, sequenced in a study of T cells in Graves' hyperthyroidism and ophthalmopathy. One entry per CDR3 protein results from TCRdb running MiXCR on the multiplex PCR reads. This table has 350,000 or so distinct CDR3 sequences, around 18% appearing once. Sequenced input: blood. The receptor source for this set is a woman aged 40-49 years with Graves' ophthalmopathy. The CDR3 runs from the conserved cysteine through the conserved F or W. The order of the fields is CDR3 length, V gene, CDR3 protein.

13 TRBV20-1 CSARAPGEVWYTF
15 TRBV7-2 CASSRTSGRADEQYF
19 TRBV28 CASSLEGAPSGRHSYEQYF
16 TRBV27 CASSPTVGANNQPQHF
13 TRBV30 CAWSMGRNQPQHF
17 TRBV4-3 CASSQDRAVVGPYEQYF
12 TRBV28 CASSQYRAEQYF
16 TRBV6-1 CASIVGSAGVTGELFF
12 TRBV14 CASSQEANEQYF
15 TRBV6-1 CASSEGTDTYYGYTF
11 TRBV29-1 CSAATVLSAFF
12 TRBV12-3/TRBV12-4 CASSRYNQPQHF
17 TRBV11-2 CASSSGTSGVVGETQYF
15 TRBV20-1 CSARGGQGGNQPQHF
14 TRBV6-2/TRBV6-3 CASSLSGANYEQYF
18 TRBV5-1 CASSPFGQGVLENTEAFF
14 TRBV2 CASSEGSSGNTIYF
14 TRBV6-1 CASSEAWLVYEQYF
15 TRBV11-2 CASSFGLGDQETQYF
16 TRBV4-2 CASSHAVAASNQPQHF
11 TRBV19 CATRADRRAFF
15 TRBV12-3/TRBV12-4 CASIGEGATNTEAFF
14 TRBV15 CATRKKREINEQYF
16 TRBV28 CASISPGASGANVLTF